The 7 T cell receptor beta chains below all came from one sample that was sequenced in a study of Graves' ophthalmopathy and Graves' hyperthyroidism. RNA transcripts were the source from which TCR beta CDR3 regions were amplified. The first round was an RT-PCR with HTBI primers, and the second round was a multiplex PCR. TCRdb reprocessed the multiplex PCR reads via MiXCR and lists one record per CDR3 protein. The sample lists around 670,000 distinct CDR3 sequences; 35% to 50% were seen once. The sequencing sample was made of peripheral blood. The receptors were gathered from an adult man with Graves' ophthalmopathy.

On this clonotype: It may be a read error: a sequence one base away is much more abundant. The chain links TRBV19 to TRBJ2-5, with 7 bases aligning to TRBD2. The V gene end was trimmed by 6 bases and the J gene end by 4 bases; junction bases not matched to a gene: 11. The V gene's germline CDR1 is LNHDA and CDR2 SQIVND (reference sequence). There are 15 residues in the CDR3. The CDR3 DNA reads as TGTGCCAGTAGGACCGGAGGGACTACACGAGAGACCCAGTACTTC. Translated: CASRTGGTTRETQYF.

The chain recombines TRBV10-3 with TRBJ2-5; maybe TRBD1 (5 bases). The CDR3 has 15 residues. V dropped 5 bases and J dropped 2 bases, with 15 bases sitting between them. The germline V gene has CDR1 ENHRY and CDR2 SYGVKD. This chain's CDR3 is CAISRSPQEQETQYF. The CDR3 nucleotides read TGTGCCATCAGTCGGTCTCCACAGGAACAAGAGACCCAGTACTTC.

About this clonotype itself: Likely a read error: the CDR3 ends without its conserved phenylalanine or tryptophan. The V and J genes are TRBV11-2 and TRBJ2-7, with D perhaps matching TRBD2 (6 bases). CDR3 length: 14 residues. CDR1 is SGHAT, CDR2 FQNNGV, per germline. The V end lost 1 base, the J end lost 1 base, and 8 bases lay between the germline ends. The CDR3 reads CASSLGLASYEQYC. For the CDR3, the DNA is TGTGCCAGCAGCTTAGGGCTAGCGTCCTACGAGCAGTACTGC.

This clonotype has a handful of counts. This chain links TRBV2 with TRBJ2-7; TRBD1 might be the D (5 bases). CDR1 is SNHLY, CDR2 FYNNEI, per germline. The CDR3 has 13 residues. V was clipped by 6 bases and J by 5 bases, with 14 bases between them. The CDR3: CASSHARQNEQYF. The DNA for the CDR3 is TGTGCCAGCAGCCACGCCAGACAGAACGAGCAGTACTTC. The variable domain in full, completed from reference TRBV2 and TRBJ2-7, reads EPEVTQTPSHQVTQMGQEVILRCVPISNHLYFYWYRQILGQKVEFLVSFYNNEISEKSEIFDDQFSVERPDGSNFTLKIRSTKLEDSAMYFCASSHARQNEQYFGPGTRLTVT.

The rearrangement uses TRBV5-4 and TRBJ2-7; no firm D call. The ends were cut back, 4 bases at V and 2 bases at J, with 10 bases in the middle. The CDR3 runs to 13 residues. The germline CDR1 and CDR2 sequences are SGHNT and YYREEE (reference sequence). In DNA form, the CDR3 reads TGTGCCAGCAGCACAACAGCGCCCTACGAGCAGTACTTC. It translates to CASSTTAPYEQYF.

With regard to this clonotype: Because it lacks the conserved phenylalanine or tryptophan at the end, this CDR3 is likely a read error. V gene TRBV29-1 combines with J gene TRBJ1-4; D ambiguous. V gave up 7 bases and J gave up 6 bases, with 6 bases separating them. CDR1 and CDR2 from the germline V gene are SQVTM and ANQGSEA. This CDR3 has 10 residues. DNA of the CDR3: TGCAGCGCCGGGGATGAAAAACTGTTTTTG. Translated, it gives CSAGDEKLFL.

This clonotype was counted only a few times. V is TRBV6-5 and J is TRBJ2-5, with D perhaps TRBD1 (6 bases). CDR1 and CDR2 (germline): MNHEY, SVGAGI. The length of the CDR3 is 14 residues. Trimming shortened V by 6 bases and J by 5 bases, and 16 bases separated the two germline ends. The CDR3 bases are TGTGCCAGCAGCTACGGGCAGGGGTGGGAGACCCAGTACTTC. It encodes CASSYGQGWETQYF.